This T cell receptor (beta chain) was retrieved from a study of CD8+CD57+ T cells in acquired aplastic anemia (dated by TCRdb to the late 2010s). Background on the whole study: Extracted DNA from sorted CD4+ and CD8+ cells averaged around 3.4 ug, ranging from about 0.19 to 30 ug. CD8+CD57+ expansion was defined as a frequency above the mean frequency observed in healthy subjects.

In regard to this clonotype: Its antigen remains undetermined. There are no base qualities to consult, and no much larger clone falls within one base.

Beyond this particular receptor, the publication reports: Although under 35 CD8+ CDR3 sequences were shared by patients and controls, these sequences appeared highly expressed in patients and within the immunodominant clones of patients. CD8+ Simpson's diversity did not differ significantly between patients and healthy controls (P=0.060).

TCR beta VDJ combination and CDR3 sequence profiling used genomic DNA as the template. TCR repertoire sequencing was run on an Illumina HiSeq 2000. Concerning the study's data processing: TRBV/TRBJ rearrangement plots, CDR3 size and DJ length profiles, and Simpson's diversity index were used to assess repertoires. Whichever DNA sequence was most abundant in the deep sequencing data was defined as the immunodominant clone. CDR3 amino acid sequences were screened for sharing across subjects and were compared with published repertoires and the VDJdb database. TCRdb trimmed the raw reads at Q25, called clones with MiXCR and kept productive beta chains. Every entry covers one CDR3 protein and lists the most common genes and DNA from its rows. None of the V and J calls come from the authors' own analysis; TCRdb made them. Here the sample has roughly 190,000 distinct CDR3 sequences; 40% to 50% occur a single time. About 9.7% of the sample comes from the top ten.

The patients picked for sequencing were ones in whom flow cytometry had shown an expansion of CD8+CD57+ cells. Severe acquired aplastic anemia was diagnosed in all patients according to International Study of Aplastic Anemia and Agranulocytosis and Camitta criteria. At the time blood was sampled, none of the patients had received any therapy. TCR repertoires of sorted CD4+ and CD8+ blood T cells from severe aplastic anemia patients and healthy subjects were deep-sequenced in the study. Patients were enrolled in the USA under clinicaltrials.gov protocols 00001620, 01623167, 00001397, 00071045, 00081523 and 00961064. Ficoll-Paque density gradient centrifugation was used to isolate peripheral blood mononuclear cells. Before DNA extraction, CD4+ and CD8+ T cells were sorted by FACS or by magnetic beads. The CDR3, cysteine through phenylalanine, is 17 amino acids long. Only the CDR3 DNA is retained, 51 bases long and in frame from the first base. From the germline V gene, CDR1 is SGHAT and CDR2 is FQNNGV. Cut back by 0 bases and 4 bases, the V and J ends lie 16 bases apart.

The sample consisted of sorted CD4+, CD8+, or CD8+CD57+ T cells (not recorded which) from PBMCs. The receptor was isolated from a human donor with aplastic anemia. This chain is built from TRBV11-2 and TRBJ2-1; TRBD2 is possibly the D segment (6 matching bases). The DNA reads TGTGCCAGCAGCTTAGATTGGTGGGAGGAACGTTACAATGAGCAGTTCTTC. Translation gives CASSLDWWEERYNEQFF.